A single sample gave rise to the 12 T cell receptor beta chains below, sequenced in a study of T cells in Graves' hyperthyroidism and ophthalmopathy. Amplified TCR beta CDR3 regions derived from RNA transcripts. When the TCR CDR3 underwent first-round RT-PCR, the HTBI primer set was used. TCRdb used MiXCR to reprocess the multiplex PCR reads, holding one entry per CDR3 protein. The profile covers 250,000 to 300,000 distinct CDR3 sequences, with 13% appearing a single time and 7.8% taken by the ten largest. Material for sequencing was blood. These receptors all come from a woman aged 30 to 39 with Graves' hyperthyroidism that later progressed to Graves' ophthalmopathy.

Worth noting for this clonotype: This may arise from a read error, as a much more abundant clone is one base away. The chain couples TRBV6-1 to TRBJ1-6; 9 bases map to TRBD1. Germline V gene sequence: CDR1 MNHNS, CDR2 SASEGT. The CDR3 has 14 residues. V lost 6 bases to trimming and J lost 11 bases; unmatched junction nucleotides: 8. CDR3 DNA sequence: TGTGCCAGCAGCCCCGGGACAGGGCCTCCACCCCTCCACTTT. Protein: CASSPGTGPPPLHF.

This clonotype has at least ten counts. The chain employs TRBV20-1 and TRBJ2-7, with D hard to call. The germline CDR1 and CDR2 sequences are DFQATT and SNEGSKA (reference sequence). CDR3 length: 15 amino acids. The V gene lost 3 bases and the J gene lost 2 bases, with 17 bases spanning the gap. The CDR3 is CSARGQTLGTYEQYF. DNA for the CDR3: TGCAGTGCTAGGGGCCAGACCTTGGGAACCTACGAGCAGTACTTC.

There are many counts of this clonotype. The chain recombines TRBV28 with TRBJ1-5, with a possible D match to TRBD1 (5 bases). The CDR3 is 14 amino acids. CDR1 and CDR2 from the germline V gene are MDHEN and SYDVKM. V lost 5 bases, J lost 9 bases, and 17 bases lay in between. The CDR3, as DNA: TGTGCCAGCAGTAAATCAGGGCCTCAGAGGCCCCAGCATTTT. Translated: CASSKSGPQRPQHF.

This clonotype was observed many times. Here the CDR3 DNA reads TGTGCCAGCAGCCAAGAATACCAGGGAGCAAACTACGAGCAGTACTTC. This codes for CASSQEYQGANYEQYF. The V and J genes are TRBV4-2 and TRBJ2-7; D might be TRBD1 or TRBD2, each matching 5 bases. Trimming shortened V by 0 bases and J by 3 bases, and 15 bases separated the two germline ends. The CDR3 is 16 residues long. Germline CDR1 is LGHNA and CDR2 is YNFKEQ.

V and J are TRBV2 and TRBJ1-6, with unresolved D. The CDR3 is made up of 14 amino acids. Trimming cost V 4 bases and J 8 bases, with 12 bases left between them. Germline CDR1 SNHLY, CDR2 FYNNEI. CDR3 coding DNA: TGTGCCAGCAGTGTTAGGAGGTCGGATTCACCCCTCCACTTT. Encoded protein: CASSVRRSDSPLHF.

The V and J genes are TRBV27 and TRBJ1-1, with D perhaps matching TRBD1 (6 bases). This CDR3 is 14 amino acids long. V gave up 6 bases and J gave up 5 bases, with 16 bases separating them. CDR1 MNHEY and CDR2 SMNVEV come from the germline V gene (reference sequence). CDR3 nucleotide sequence: TGTGCCAGCAGCGTACTGGGGGGGCGGACTGAAGCTTTCTTT. Its translation: CASSVLGGRTEAFF.

This clonotype was counted ten times or more. The chain uses TRBV7-8 and TRBJ1-1; D not certain. CDR3 length equals 14 residues. Germline CDR1 is SGHVS and CDR2 is FQNEAQ. Trimming took 2 bases from V and 1 from J, leaving 8 bases between them. CDR3 in DNA: TGTGCCAGCAGCTTAATTTTGGAGAACACTGAAGCTTTCTTT. Encoded protein: CASSLILENTEAFF.

V usage is TRBV6-1 and J usage is TRBJ2-1; the match to TRBD2 covers 14 bases. Germline CDR1 and CDR2: MNHNS and SASEGT. This CDR3 comprises 16 residues. The trim removed 5 bases at V and 7 bases at J, leaving 7 bases unmatched. CDR3 DNA sequence: TGTGCCAGCAGTTCGGGCTGGACTAGCGGGAGGAATGAGCAGTTCTTC. Translation: CASSSGWTSGRNEQFF.

This clonotype was observed at least ten times. The chain's CDR3 is CASSSLGGEQFF. The CDR3 DNA sequence: TGTGCCAGCAGCTCCCTCGGGGGTGAGCAGTTCTTC. The chain recombines TRBV11-3 with TRBJ2-1, with D possibly TRBD2 on 6 matching bases. The germline V and J ends were trimmed by 4 bases and 9 bases, with 10 bases remaining between them. CDR3 length: 12 amino acids. Germline V gene lookup returns CDR1 SGHNT and CDR2 YENEEA. The full variable domain, its missing parts supplied by reference TRBV11-3 and TRBJ2-1, is EAGVVQSPRYKIIEKKQPVAFWCNPISGHNTLYWYLQNLGQGPELLIRYENEEAVDDSQLPKDRFSAERLKGVDSTLKIQPAELGDSAVYLCASSSLGGEQFFGPGTRLTVL.

In its sample, this clonotype was seen many times. This rearrangement joins TRBV6-1 to TRBJ2-1; 7 nucleotides match TRBD1. J was trimmed by 7 bases and V by 6 bases; bases with no gene match: 18. The CDR3 consists of 17 residues. Germline assignment: CDR1 MNHNS and CDR2 SASEGT. In nucleotides, the CDR3 is TGTGCCAGCAGATTGACAGGGTCCCCTCCCCCGGGGAATGAGCAGTTCTTC. Its protein product is CASRLTGSPPPGNEQFF.

V and J are TRBV19 and TRBJ2-1; the match to TRBD2 covers 10 bases. V lost 1 base, J lost 6 bases, and 3 bases stayed unmatched. Germline lookup yields CDR1 LNHDA and CDR2 SQIVND (reference sequence). The CDR3 consists of 15 residues. The CDR3 bases are TGTGCCAGTAGTATAGCCGGGACTAGCGTCAATGAGCAGTTCTTC. Translation gives CASSIAGTSVNEQFF. Looking up the rest from reference TRBV19 and TRBJ2-1 gives the full variable domain: DGGITQSPKYLFRKEGQNVTLSCEQNLNHDAMYWYRQDPGQGLRLIYYSQIVNDFQKGDIAEGYSVSREKKESFPLTVTSAQKNPTAFYLCASSIAGTSVNEQFFGPGTRLTVL.

This clonotype was observed a few times. The J gene is TRBJ1-3, the V gene TRBV4-1, with TRBD1 as a possible D gene (6 bases). CDR1 and CDR2 from the germline V gene are MGHRA and YSYEKL. The CDR3 covers 15 residues. Trimming shortened V by 2 bases and J by 4 bases, and 12 bases separated the two germline ends. This CDR3 reads CASSQNAGTGNTIYF. The CDR3, as DNA: TGCGCCAGCAGCCAAAATGCCGGGACAGGAAACACCATATATTTT.